The rows below give T cell receptor beta chains drawn from one sample of a study of spatial heterogeneity in lung cancer. TCRdb fed the 5' RACE reads into MiXCR, producing one record per CDR3 protein. Counted here are about 94,000 distinct CDR3 sequences, roughly a fifth occurring once; the ten biggest clones make up about a fifth. The specimen was PBMCs, collected at follow-up. These receptors were collected from a male donor with early-stage non-small cell lung cancer. CDR3s include the opening cysteine and the closing phenylalanine or tryptophan. A D gene is named only where the DNA matches it firmly. For some rows the clone size is stated as once, few or many, or as a class when expanded; others skip it.

TRBJ2-3 TRBD1 . TRBV7-6 TGTGCCAGCAGCTTAGCTTTTCCAACGTCCGGACAGGGAGCTTTAAGTACGCAGTATTTT CASSLAFPTSGQGALSTQYF
TRBJ2-7 TRBD2 few TRBV20-1 TGCAGTGCTTTACCTAGCGGACCCTACGAGCAGTACTTC CSALPSGPYEQYF
TRBJ2-5 TRBD2 . TRBV18 TGTGCCAGCTCCGCGACTAGCGGGCTAGAGACCCAGTACTTC CASSATSGLETQYF
TRBJ1-5 TRBD1 . TRBV5-6 TGTGCCAGCAGCTCAACAGGGGGAAGTCAGCCCCAGCATTTT CASSSTGGSQPQHF
TRBJ2-4 . few TRBV2 TGTGCCAGCAGTGAAGACAGTTGGGCCAAAAACATTCAGTACTTC CASSEDSWAKNIQYF
TRBJ2-1 TRBD2 . TRBV6-2/TRBV6-3 TGTGCCAGCAGTTACTCGTTCGGGGGGTGGATGCAGTTCTTC CASSYSFGGWMQFF
TRBJ1-2 . . TRBV10-3 TGTGCCATCAGTCCGCAGGACTATGGCTACACCTTC CAISPQDYGYTF
TRBJ1-2 . . TRBV12-3/TRBV12-4 TGTGCCAGCAGGCCTGGGACGGGCTATGGCTACACCTTC CASRPGTGYGYTF
TRBJ1-1 TRBD1 . TRBV7-6 TGTGCCAGCAGCTTAGAAGGGAGGGACAGGGGTCGGACTGAAGCTTTCTTT CASSLEGRDRGRTEAFF
TRBJ2-7 . many TRBV29-1 TGCAGCGTGTCCCAGGTCTCCTACGAGCAGTACTTC CSVSQVSYEQYF
TRBJ1-5 . . TRBV20-1 TGCAGTGCTAGAGTAGAGGAAATCGGCAATCAGCCCCAGCATTTT CSARVEEIGNQPQHF
TRBJ2-5 TRBD2 few TRBV11-2 TGTGCCATACGTAGCGGGAGCCAAGAGACCCAGTACTTC CAIRSGSQETQYF
TRBJ2-3 TRBD2 many TRBV10-3 TGTGCCATCAAGGCGGGGGTCACAGATACGCAGTATTTT CAIKAGVTDTQYF
TRBJ2-7 TRBD2 once TRBV20-1 TGCAGTATCGGGGGACTAAACGAGCAGTACTTC CSIGGLNEQYF
TRBJ1-2 . . TRBV7-2 TGTGCCAGCAGTTTTACGCGGACAAAGGGCTACACCTTC CASSFTRTKGYTF
TRBJ2-1 TRBD2 few TRBV24-1 TGTGCCACCAGTGATTCACCCTTAGCGGGCAATGAGCAGTTCTTC CATSDSPLAGNEQFF
TRBJ2-1 TRBD1 few TRBV4-1 TGCGCCAGCAGCCTCTCGATGGGACAGGCCCTCAATGAGCAGTTCTTC CASSLSMGQALNEQFF
TRBJ2-5 TRBD2 . TRBV3-1 TGTGCCAGCAGCCCCAGCGGGAGGGGAGAGACCCAGTACTTC CASSPSGRGETQYF
TRBJ2-3 . few TRBV3-1 TGTGCCAGCAGCCCGAAAGGGGGCACAGATACGCAGTATTTT CASSPKGGTDTQYF
TRBJ1-4 TRBD1 few TRBV6-5 TGTGCCAGCAAATCCGGGACAGGGGCTGAAAAACTGTTTTTT CASKSGTGAEKLFF
TRBJ1-6 . . TRBV6-6 TGTGCCAGCAGTTACACCAACTATAATTCACCCCTCCACTTT CASSYTNYNSPLHF
TRBJ1-4 . . TRBV10-3 TGTGCCATCTCTCAGGGAGGGGAAAAACTGTTTTTT CAISQGGEKLFF
TRBJ2-5 . . TRBV20-1 TGCAGTGCTGTTAGCCCGCAAGCGGGCAAGCCCCAGTACTTC CSAVSPQAGKPQYF
TRBJ1-5 TRBD1 few TRBV6-2/TRBV6-3 TGTGCCAGCAGGGCCTCCGCAGGGGGCAGGCAGCCCCAGCATTTT CASRASAGGRQPQHF
TRBJ1-1 TRBD1 . TRBV20-1 TGCAGTGCGGGCCGGACAGGGGGCGGCACTGAAGCTTTCTTT CSAGRTGGGTEAFF
TRBJ1-2 . . TRBV7-2 TGTGCCAGCAGCTTACCCCCCAGCTTGGAAGGCTACACCTTC CASSLPPSLEGYTF
TRBJ2-3 TRBD1 many TRBV29-1 TGCAGCTTAACAACAGGGGCAGATACGCAGTATTTT CSLTTGADTQYF
TRBJ2-7 TRBD1 . TRBV6-5 TGTGCCAGCAGCCACCGGGACAGATCCTACGAGCAGTACTTC CASSHRDRSYEQYF
TRBJ2-2 TRBD2 . TRBV5-1 TGCGCCAGCAGAACCCCGACTAGCGGGAGCACCGGGGAGCTGTTTTTT CASRTPTSGSTGELFF
TRBJ2-1 TRBD1 few TRBV6-1 TGTGCCAGCAGGGCTCCGGGACAGGGGTTCTATGAGCAGTTCTTC CASRAPGQGFYEQFF
TRBJ2-1 . few TRBV29-1 TGCAGCGTTCTGAGTGGAGCGAGGGGTGAGCAGTTCTTC CSVLSGARGEQFF
TRBJ2-3 . medium-sized TRBV3-1 TGTGCCAGCAGCCCCGGACAGCGCACAGATACGCAGTATTTT CASSPGQRTDTQYF
TRBJ2-1 TRBD1 once TRBV6-6 TGTGCCAGCAGTTACAGGACAGGGTGGAATGAGCAGTTCTTC CASSYRTGWNEQFF
TRBJ2-7 TRBD1 . TRBV7-2 TGTGCCAGCAGCTTCCTGGACAGGGAAAGGCAGTACTTC CASSFLDRERQYF
TRBJ2-2 TRBD1 medium-sized TRBV2 TGTGCCAGCACCCCCAACAGGGGGATTGACACCGGGGAGCTGTTTTTT CASTPNRGIDTGELFF
TRBJ1-3 . . TRBV7-2 TGTGCCAGCAGCCCAGGGAATGGAAACACCATATATTTT CASSPGNGNTIYF
TRBJ1-1 . many TRBV5-1 TGCGCCAGCCGAAATAAGACAAGTAACACTGAAGCTTTCTTT CASRNKTSNTEAFF
TRBJ1-5 . few TRBV7-8 TGTGCCAGCAGCTTAGAGCGGCAGCCTTATAGCAATCAGCCCCAGCATTTT CASSLERQPYSNQPQHF
TRBJ1-6 . few TRBV20-1 TGCAGTGCTCGGCCGGGATCGGGATCACCCCTCCACTTT CSARPGSGSPLHF
TRBJ1-1 . few TRBV27 TGTGCCAGCAGTTTGGCCCGGGGGAGAGGTGAAGCTTTCTTT CASSLARGRGEAFF
TRBJ2-3 . few TRBV5-4 TGTGCCAGCAGCTTGAGGGCAGGGGCACCAGATACGCAGTATTTT CASSLRAGAPDTQYF
TRBJ2-3 TRBD1 . TRBV15 TGTGCCACCAGCAGAGTGGACAGGACGGGAGATACGCAGTATTTT CATSRVDRTGDTQYF
TRBJ1-1 . few TRBV20-1 TGCAGTGCTAGACCGATGAACACTGAAGCTTTCTTT CSARPMNTEAFF
TRBJ2-1 TRBD1 . TRBV7-2 TGTGCCAGCAGTCGAACCGACAGGGGATTCTACAATGAGCAGTTCTTC CASSRTDRGFYNEQFF
TRBJ1-2 . few TRBV29-1 TGCAGCGTTGAAAAAAGTCATGGCTACACCTTC CSVEKSHGYTF
TRBJ2-3 TRBD2 . TRBV30 TGTGCCTGGAGTTCCCTTAGCGGGGGTTCAGATACGCAGTATTTT CAWSSLSGGSDTQYF
TRBJ1-1 TRBD1 . TRBV3-1 TGTGCCAGCAGCCGACAGGGGTTGTTGAACACTGAAGCTTTCTTT CASSRQGLLNTEAFF
TRBJ1-5 . few TRBV5-1 TGCGCCAGCAGCTTGGACGGGGATGGGGCCCAGCATTTT CASSLDGDGAQHF
TRBJ1-4 TRBD1 few TRBV5-1 TGCGCCAGCAGCTTGGACAGGGGAGGAACTAATGAAAAACTGTTTTTT CASSLDRGGTNEKLFF
TRBJ1-1 . . TRBV5-1 TGCGCCAGCAGCGTTGGCAGGGTAGGGTTCACTGAAGCTTTCTTT CASSVGRVGFTEAFF
TRBJ2-7 . few TRBV9 TGTGCCAGCAGCGTGGCAGGGGCTGAGTACGAGCAGTACTTC CASSVAGAEYEQYF
TRBJ2-5 . . TRBV3-1 TGTGCCAGCAGCCAACGGTGGGGCCGAGGGGTAGAGACCCAGTACTTC CASSQRWGRGVETQYF
TRBJ2-3 TRBD2 . TRBV19 TGTGCCAGTAGTATTCGAGGCGGACTAGCGGGGGGGCCGGACACAGATACGCAGTATTTT CASSIRGGLAGGPDTDTQYF
TRBJ2-1 . . TRBV7-6 TGTGCCAGCAGCTTAGCTCCGGGAGTCAATGAGCAGTTCTTC CASSLAPGVNEQFF